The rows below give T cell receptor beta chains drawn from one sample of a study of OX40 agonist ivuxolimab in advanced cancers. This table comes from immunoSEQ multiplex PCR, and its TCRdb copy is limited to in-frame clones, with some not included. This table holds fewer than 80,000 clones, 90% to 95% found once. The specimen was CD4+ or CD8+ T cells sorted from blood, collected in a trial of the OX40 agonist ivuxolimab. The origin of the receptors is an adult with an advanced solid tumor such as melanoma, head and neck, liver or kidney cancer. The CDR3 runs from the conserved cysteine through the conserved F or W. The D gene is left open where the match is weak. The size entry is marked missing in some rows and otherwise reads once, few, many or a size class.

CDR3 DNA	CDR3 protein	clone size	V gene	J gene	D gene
TGCGCCTTTGACAGGGCGGGCTATGGCTACACCTTC	CAFDRAGYGYTF	.	TRBV4-3	TRBJ1-2	TRBD1
TGTGCTAGTGGTTCTCATACCGGGGGGCAAGAGACCCAGTACTTC	CASGSHTGGQETQYF	once	TRBV12-5	TRBJ2-5	TRBD2
TGCGCCAGCATTTTCACCCGGGAGCCCTACGAGCAGTACTTC	CASIFTREPYEQYF	.	TRBV10-1	TRBJ2-7	.
TGTGCCAGCAGCTACAGATCCGGTGAAAAACTGTTTTTT	CASSYRSGEKLFF	.	TRBV7-2	TRBJ1-4	.
TGTGCCAGCAGCCCGAGCGGGAGGTGGGCAGATACGCAGTATTTT	CASSPSGRWADTQYF	.	TRBV9	TRBJ2-3	TRBD2
TGTGCCAGCAGCCAGAGTAAGAACACTGAAGCTTTCTTT	CASSQSKNTEAFF	.	TRBV27	TRBJ1-1	.
TGTGCCAGCAGTGACCCAGGCGGGAGGGCCTACGAGCAGTACTTC	CASSDPGGRAYEQYF	.	TRBV6-1	TRBJ2-7	TRBD2
TGTGCCAGCAGGACGACGTTTGTGACCGGGGAGCTGTTTTTT	CASRTTFVTGELFF	.	TRBV27	TRBJ2-2	.
TGTGCCAGCAGTGACAGGGGGTCCAATCAGCCCCAGCATTTT	CASSDRGSNQPQHF	.	TRBV25-1	TRBJ1-5	TRBD1
TGTGCCAGCAAACCCTTCGGCGGGAGAGGAGCAGATACGCAGTATTTT	CASKPFGGRGADTQYF	once	TRBV7-9	TRBJ2-3	TRBD2
TGTGCCAGCAGCTTGGGGACTGGCGGATCGCAGTATTTT	CASSLGTGGSQYF	.	TRBV5-6	TRBJ2-3	.
TGTGCCAGCACCGACGGACTTGAAGCTTTCTTT	CASTDGLEAFF	.	TRBV11-2	TRBJ1-1	.
TGTGCCACCCGCCACAGGGATAGCTACAATGAGCAGTTCTTC	CATRHRDSYNEQFF	once	TRBV13	TRBJ2-1	.
TGTGTTGTACGTTTTAGCTATGGCTACACCTTC	CVVRFSYGYTF	.	TRBV28	TRBJ1-2	.
TGTGCCAGCAGCCCCTCGGGGCATGAGCAGTTCTTC	CASSPSGHEQFF	.	TRBV13	TRBJ2-1	.
TGTGCCAGCAGCTTAGCAGGGAACTATGGCTACACCTTC	CASSLAGNYGYTF	.	TRBV7-9	TRBJ1-2	.
TGTGCCAGCAGCTTAAGGCTCTCAGAAGCCTATGGCTACACCTTC	CASSLRLSEAYGYTF	.	TRBV7-3	TRBJ1-2	.
TGTGCCAGCAGGGGACTAGCGGGAGTCAATGAGCAGTTCTTC	CASRGLAGVNEQFF	.	TRBV2	TRBJ2-1	TRBD2
TGTGCCAGCAGCGAGACGGGGGAGTTCCAAGAGACCCAGTACTTC	CASSETGEFQETQYF	once	TRBV9	TRBJ2-5	.
TGTGCCAGCAGCCCCTCGGACATACGCTATGGCTACACCTTC	CASSPSDIRYGYTF	.	TRBV7-9	TRBJ1-2	.
TGCGCCAGCAGCCAAGAATGGCAGTCAGGCGATGAGCAGTTCTTC	CASSQEWQSGDEQFF	.	TRBV4-3	TRBJ2-1	.
TGTGCCAGCAGTACAGGGGGCCACCCGGAGCAGTTCTTC	CASSTGGHPEQFF	once	TRBV7-9	TRBJ2-1	TRBD1
TGCGCCAGCAGCCAAGAAATAACGGGAGTGTACAGCACAGATACGCAGTATTTT	CASSQEITGVYSTDTQYF	once	TRBV4-3	TRBJ2-3	.
TGTGCCAGCAGCTTGGGGGCGGGGAGCCAGCCCCAGCATTTT	CASSLGAGSQPQHF	.	TRBV5-5	TRBJ1-5	.
TGTGCCAGCAGTTCGGGACAGCGCACCGGGGAGCTGTTTTTT	CASSSGQRTGELFF	.	TRBV28	TRBJ2-2	TRBD1
TGTGCCAGCAGCCAAGCGTCCCTTCAGTTGGACCCGAGGAGGAGTCAGCCCCAGCATTTT	CASSQASLQLDPRRSQPQHF	.	TRBV14	TRBJ1-5	.
TGTGCCACCAGCCCTCGAGTAGTCCCAGATACGCAGTATTTT	CATSPRVVPDTQYF	.	TRBV15	TRBJ2-3	.
TGTGCCAGCAGCTTGGGAGGGGCTGGGGAGCAGTACTTC	CASSLGGAGEQYF	.	TRBV11-2	TRBJ2-7	TRBD2
TGTGCCAGCAGTCCCTTCTCCGGGACTAGCACCTACGAGCAGTACTTC	CASSPFSGTSTYEQYF	.	TRBV27	TRBJ2-7	TRBD2
TGTGCCAGCGCCGAGGGACTCAACGCCAATCAGCCCCAGCATTTT	CASAEGLNANQPQHF	.	TRBV28	TRBJ1-5	.
TGTGCCACCACCGGAGGGGGACGCTACAATGAGCAGTTCTTC	CATTGGGRYNEQFF	.	TRBV7-8	TRBJ2-1	.
TGTGCCAGCAGCTTAGTTGGTATTGCCTACGAGCAGTACTTC	CASSLVGIAYEQYF	.	TRBV11-2	TRBJ2-7	.
TGTGCCAGCAGCGCCCAGTGGGGGGGCGATACGCAGTATTTT	CASSAQWGGDTQYF	.	TRBV13	TRBJ2-3	.
TGCGCCAGCAGGCGAAACAGAGCGGGGGATTACAATGAGCAGTTCTTC	CASRRNRAGDYNEQFF	.	TRBV4-3	TRBJ2-1	TRBD2
TGCAGCGTTCGGAACCTCCTTTCCTTACCTCGTATGTACGAGCAGTACTTC	CSVRNLLSLPRMYEQYF	.	TRBV29-1	TRBJ2-7	.
TGTGCCAGCAGCAGCCAGACTAGCGGAGATTACGAGCAGTACTTC	CASSSQTSGDYEQYF	once	TRBV4-2	TRBJ2-7	TRBD2
TGTGCCAGCAGCGTTGGGACTAGCGGGGGATTCACAGATACGCAGTATTTT	CASSVGTSGGFTDTQYF	.	TRBV9	TRBJ2-3	TRBD2